Below, 20 T cell receptor beta chains from the same sample are listed, as sequenced in a study of spatial heterogeneity in lung cancer. Time point: sample taken at primary tumor resection. The antigens these receptors bind are not known. General study points: Within tumors, counts of expanded alpha and beta TCRs tracked tumor mutation counts.

Using its own MiXCR run on the 5' RACE reads, TCRdb lists one record per CDR3 protein. The sample has fewer than 6,000 distinct CDR3 sequences; 30% to 35% are singletons. The material was lung tumor tissue, obtained at surgery. The origin of the receptors is a male donor with early-stage non-small cell lung cancer.

This clonotype is medium-sized in the sample. The gene calls are TRBV7-9 and TRBJ2-3, with D hard to call. The V end was cut by 4 bases, the J end by 4 bases, with 6 bases between. Per germline, CDR1 SEHNR and CDR2 FQNEAQ (reference sequence). The CDR3 spans 12 residues. The CDR3 is CASSYSSDTQYF. As DNA, the CDR3 is TGTGCCAGCAGCTACAGTTCAGATACGCAGTATTTT.

The rearrangement links TRBV29-1 to TRBJ2-1, with 8 bases that match TRBD1. J was trimmed by 2 bases and V by 6 bases; bases with no gene match: 9. The CDR3 has 15 residues. Per the germline V gene, CDR1 is SQVTM and CDR2 is ANQGSEA. The CDR3 protein is CSVARQGPPYNEQFF. CDR3 bases: TGCAGCGTGGCTAGACAGGGGCCACCCTACAATGAGCAGTTCTTC.

By frequency in the sample, this clonotype is large (0.1 to 1%). The J gene is TRBJ2-5, the V gene TRBV2; D is perhaps TRBD1 (5 bases). The CDR3 length is 12 residues. Germline V gene lookup returns CDR1 SNHLY and CDR2 FYNNEI. Trimming pared 8 bases from V and 4 bases from J, leaving 11 bases between. The CDR3 reads CASASRGETQYF. In DNA, the CDR3 is TGTGCCAGCGCCTCTAGGGGAGAGACCCAGTACTTC.

This clonotype turned up a few times. The rearrangement uses TRBV2 and TRBJ2-5; weak D call: TRBD1 (5 bases). The germline gives CDR1 SNHLY, CDR2 FYNNEI. This CDR3 is 15 amino acids long. V lost 5 bases and J lost 4, with 17 bases in between. The DNA of the CDR3 is TGTGCCAGCAGTCTGACAACAGGCATGGGAGAGACCCAGTACTTC. Encoded protein: CASSLTTGMGETQYF.

By share of the sample, this clonotype is medium-sized. The chain links TRBV5-1 to TRBJ1-1; D call uncertain. V was cut by 1 base and J by 7 bases, with 8 bases left in between. Germline CDR1 SGHRS, CDR2 YFSETQ. The CDR3 runs to 12 residues. CDR3 DNA sequence: TGCGCCAGCAGCTTGATCGGTTTTGAAGCTTTCTTT. It yields the protein CASSLIGFEAFF.

This clonotype is labeled medium-sized. The rearrangement joins TRBV20-1 to TRBJ2-3, with 12 positions matching TRBD2. The trim removed 3 bases at V and 3 bases at J, leaving 4 bases unmatched. The germline V gene encodes CDR1 DFQATT and CDR2 SNEGSKA (reference sequence). CDR3 length: 15 residues. CDR3 sequence reads: CSARRLAGGTDTQYF. The CDR3 DNA sequence: TGCAGTGCTAGGAGGCTAGCGGGAGGGACAGATACGCAGTATTTT.

By proportion, this clonotype is medium-sized. The rearrangement joins TRBV20-1 to TRBJ2-2, with 9 bases identical to TRBD1. Germline-derived CDR1 and CDR2 are DFQATT and SNEGSKA (reference sequence). V lost 4 bases, J lost 4 bases, and 10 bases stayed unmatched. The CDR3 has 16 residues. As DNA, the CDR3 is TGCAGTGCTAAAACAGGGGGCGCGAGGATCACCGGGGAGCTGTTTTTT. Its protein is CSAKTGGARITGELFF.

In its sample, this clonotype ranks as medium-sized. The rearrangement joins TRBV4-2 to TRBJ1-5; D perhaps matches TRBD1 (5 bases). V was cut by 0 bases and J by 6 bases, with 12 bases left in between. Germline V gene lookup returns CDR1 LGHNA and CDR2 YNFKEQ. The length of the CDR3 is 15 residues. CDR3 in amino acids: CASSQEGEAGQPQHF. The DNA of the CDR3 is TGTGCCAGCAGCCAAGAAGGGGAGGCGGGTCAGCCCCAGCATTTT.

The chain recombines TRBV6-1 with TRBJ1-5; tentatively, D is TRBD1 (6 bases). The germline V and J ends were trimmed by 1 base and 3 bases, with 16 bases remaining between them. Germline V gene lookup returns CDR1 MNHNS and CDR2 SASEGT. The CDR3 extends over 17 amino acids. The CDR3 loop is CASSEELAGVLNQPQHF. The DNA for the CDR3 is TGTGCCAGCAGTGAAGAGCTGGCAGGGGTACTCAATCAGCCCCAGCATTTT.

This clonotype has more than one count but fewer than ten. DNA for the CDR3: TGCAGCGTTGTCCCCAGGCAGAACACTGAAGCTTTCTTT. Residues: CSVVPRQNTEAFF. The chain joins TRBV29-1 to TRBJ1-1; unclear D gene. Looked up from germline, CDR1 is SQVTM and CDR2 is ANQGSEA. Deletions cut 4 bases from V and 1 base from J, with 10 bases between. This CDR3 contains 13 residues. The complete variable domain, with remaining parts taken from reference TRBV29-1 and TRBJ1-1, reads SAVISQKPSRDICQRGTSLTIQCQVDSQVTMMFWYRQQPGQSLTLIATANQGSEATYESGFVIDKFPISRPNLTFSTLTVSNMSPEDSSIYLCSVVPRQNTEAFFGQGTRLTVV.

The chain links TRBV18 to TRBJ2-5; no definite D call. There are 11 residues in the CDR3. Trimming removed 4 bases at V and 2 bases at J, with 2 bases between. Germline CDR1 KGHSH, CDR2 LQKENI. CDR3 in amino acids: CASSQQETQYF. CDR3 DNA sequence: TGTGCCAGCTCACAACAAGAGACCCAGTACTTC.

The chain couples TRBV7-2 to TRBJ2-7, with TRBD2 as a possible D gene (7 bases). CDR3 size: 15 residues. Germline V gene lookup returns CDR1 SGHTA and CDR2 FQGNSA. V dropped 7 bases and J dropped 2 bases, with 18 bases sitting between them. The CDR3 coding sequence is TGTGCCAGCACCCGAGGGGGGGGGCCTCCCTACGAGCAGTACTTC. It codes for CASTRGGGPPYEQYF.

This clonotype was detected ten times or more. The gene calls are TRBV2 and TRBJ2-6; D gene ambiguous. Germline V CDR1 and CDR2: SNHLY, FYNNEI. Trimming took 6 bases from V and 0 from J, leaving 9 bases between them. The CDR3 contains 15 residues. CDR3 sequence: CASRIGNSGANVLTF. CDR3 sequence (DNA): TGTGCCAGCAGGATAGGGAACTCTGGGGCCAACGTCCTGACTTTC. The variable domain in full, with the rest retrieved from reference TRBV2 and TRBJ2-6, is EPEVTQTPSHQVTQMGQEVILRCVPISNHLYFYWYRQILGQKVEFLVSFYNNEISEKSEIFDDQFSVERPDGSNFTLKIRSTKLEDSAMYFCASRIGNSGANVLTFGAGSRLTVL.

The chain employs TRBV5-4 and TRBJ2-7, with D possibly TRBD1 on 6 matching bases. CDR1 and CDR2 (germline): SGHNT, YYREEE (reference sequence). The CDR3 consists of 15 residues. Trimming stripped 4 bases from V and 1 base from J, with 15 bases between. CDR3 sequence: CASSQALDSSYEQYF. CDR3 sequence (DNA): TGTGCCAGCAGCCAGGCCTTGGACAGTTCCTACGAGCAGTACTTC.

J is TRBJ1-1 and V is TRBV12-3 or TRBV12-4; 8 positions match TRBD1. CDR3 length: 14 residues. J was trimmed by 3 bases and V by 6 bases; bases with no gene match: 6. CDR3 sequence (DNA): TGTGCCAGCAGCTCCTTGGGACAGGACACTGAAGCTTTCTTT. Translated, it gives CASSSLGQDTEAFF.

By sample fraction, this clonotype is medium-sized. The chain has TRBV7-2 and TRBJ1-2, with a weak D call TRBD1 (6 bases). The V end was cut by 4 bases, the J end by 8 bases, with 11 bases between. CDR3 length: 12 residues. CDR1 is SGHTA, CDR2 FQGNSA, per germline. CDR3 bases: TGTGCCAGCAGCTGGGACACAGGGGGCTACACCTTC. Its translation: CASSWDTGGYTF. The full variable domain, in which reference TRBV7-2 and TRBJ1-2 provide the parts outside the CDR3, is GAGVSQSPSNKVTEKGKDVELRCDPISGHTALYWYRQSLGQGLEFLIYFQGNSAPDKSGLPSDRFSAERTGGSVSTLTIQRTQQEDSAVYLCASSWDTGGYTFGSGTRLTVV.

This clonotype is medium-sized by share. The chain carries TRBV6-5 and TRBJ2-2, with D possibly being TRBD1 (7 bases). The CDR3 covers 18 residues. Germline V gene sequence: CDR1 MNHEY, CDR2 SVGAGI. With 6 bases removed from V and 5 bases from J, the gap between germline ends came to 25 bases. CDR3: CASRMGRRGEQGTGELFF. The DNA for the CDR3 is TGTGCCAGCAGAATGGGCCGGAGGGGAGAACAGGGGACCGGGGAGCTGTTTTTT.

This clonotype is judged medium-sized. The V call is TRBV20-1, the J call TRBJ2-7, with D unresolved. Germline V lookup: CDR1 DFQATT, CDR2 SNEGSKA (reference sequence). Trimming stripped 0 bases from V and 0 bases from J, with 9 bases between. This CDR3 has 14 amino acids. In DNA form, the CDR3 reads TGCAGTGCTAGAGATGCAGGTTCCTCCTACGAGCAGTACTTC. Protein product: CSARDAGSSYEQYF.

The CDR3 DNA is TGTGCCAGCAGCCAAGGGATGTCCCGCCTTGAGCAGTTCTTC. Translating it yields CASSQGMSRLEQFF. The rearrangement joins TRBV7-2 to TRBJ2-1; no definite D call. V was pared by 5 bases and J by 9 bases, with 17 bases between. CDR3 length: 14 amino acids. The V gene's germline CDR1 is SGHTA and CDR2 FQGNSA.

The DNA of the CDR3 is TGTGCCAGCAGCTTGGGGGAGTACAGGGAGCTGTTTTTT. Translating gives CASSLGEYRELFF. V and J are TRBV5-5 and TRBJ2-2; weak D call: TRBD2 (5 bases). The V and J ends lost 0 bases and 9 bases respectively, with 9 bases between them. The CDR3 runs 13 residues. Germline CDR1 is SGHKS and CDR2 is YYEKEE (reference sequence). Together with reference TRBV5-5 and TRBJ2-2, the CDR3 gives the full variable domain: DAGVTQSPTHLIKTRGQQVTLRCSPISGHKSVSWYQQVLGQGPQFIFQYYEKEERGRGNFPDRFSARQFPNYSSELNVNALLLGDSALYLCASSLGEYRELFFGEGSRLTVL.